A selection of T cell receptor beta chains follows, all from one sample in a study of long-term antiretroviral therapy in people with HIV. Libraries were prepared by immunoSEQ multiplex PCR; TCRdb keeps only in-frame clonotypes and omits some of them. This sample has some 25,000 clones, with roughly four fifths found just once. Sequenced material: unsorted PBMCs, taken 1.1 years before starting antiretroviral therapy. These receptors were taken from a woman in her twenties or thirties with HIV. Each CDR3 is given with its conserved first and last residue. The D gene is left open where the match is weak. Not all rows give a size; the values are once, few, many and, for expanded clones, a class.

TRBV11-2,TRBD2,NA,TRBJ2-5,TGTGCCAGCAGCTCACTAGCGGGGGGGCTTCATATTGAGACCCAGTACTTC,CASSSLAGGLHIETQYF
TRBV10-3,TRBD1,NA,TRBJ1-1,TGTGCCATCAGAGACAGGGGGGGGACTGAAGCTTTCTTT,CAIRDRGGTEAFF
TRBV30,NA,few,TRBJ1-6,TGTGCCTGGTCAGCCCCGGGACCTAATTCACCCCTCCACTTT,CAWSAPGPNSPLHF
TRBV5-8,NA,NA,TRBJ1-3,TGTGCCAGCAGCTTCGGGCGGGCGGGCTCTGGAAACACCATATATTTT,CASSFGRAGSGNTIYF
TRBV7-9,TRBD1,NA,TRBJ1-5,TGTGCCAGCAGCCGCGGGACAGAGGGCAATCAGCCCCAGCATTTT,CASSRGTEGNQPQHF
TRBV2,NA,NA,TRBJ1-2,TGTGCCAGCAGTGAAGCGCTTTGGATAAGGACGGGCTACACCTTC,CASSEALWIRTGYTF
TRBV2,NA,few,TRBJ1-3,TGTGCCAGCAGTGCTCAACCTGGAAACACCATATATTTT,CASSAQPGNTIYF
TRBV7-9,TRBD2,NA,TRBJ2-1,TGTGCCAGCAGCCCGGGACTAGCGTCCTACAATGAGCAGTTCTTC,CASSPGLASYNEQFF
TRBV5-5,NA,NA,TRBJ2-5,TGTGCCAGCAGCTTGGCAGGGAGAGAGACCCAGTACTTC,CASSLAGRETQYF
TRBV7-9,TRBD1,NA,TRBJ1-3,TGTGCCAGCAGCCGCTACCGGGACAGGGGGACTGGAAACACCATATATTTT,CASSRYRDRGTGNTIYF
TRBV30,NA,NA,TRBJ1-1,TGTGCCTGGAGAGACAAGAACACTGAAGCTTTCTTT,CAWRDKNTEAFF
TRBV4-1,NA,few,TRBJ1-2,TGCGCCAGCAGCCAACACGCTCGAACAGGGACCTATGGCTACACCTTC,CASSQHARTGTYGYTF
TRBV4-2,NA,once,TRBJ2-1,TGTGCCAGCAGCCGCAGTCTCTCCCATGAGCAGTTCTTC,CASSRSLSHEQFF
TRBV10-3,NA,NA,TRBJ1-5,TGTGCCATCGGAGGGGAAACAGTAGATCAGCCCCAGCATTTT,CAIGGETVDQPQHF
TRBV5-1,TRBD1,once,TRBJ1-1,TGCGCCAGTTCACAGGGGGCGAATCCCACTGAAGCTTTCTTT,CASSQGANPTEAFF
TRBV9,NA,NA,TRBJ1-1,TGTGCCAGCTCTGACGGAGGGATGAACACTGAAGCTTTCTTT,CASSDGGMNTEAFF
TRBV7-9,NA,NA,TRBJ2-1,TGTGCCAGCAGTTCGACTCTAGCGTTGCACAATGAGCAGTTCTTC,CASSSTLALHNEQFF
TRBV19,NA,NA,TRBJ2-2,TGTGCCAGTAGTTTTGAGGGTCCCGGGGAGCTGTTTTTT,CASSFEGPGELFF
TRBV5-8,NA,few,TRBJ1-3,TGTGCCAGCAGCTCCCGGGGACGGAGCTCTGGAAACACCATATATTTT,CASSSRGRSSGNTIYF
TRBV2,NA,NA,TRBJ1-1,TGTGCCAGCATCTGGGGCACTGAAGCTTTCTTT,CASIWGTEAFF
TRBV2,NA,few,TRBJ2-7,TGTGCCAGCAGTCCACAGGGTTACGAGCAGTACTTC,CASSPQGYEQYF
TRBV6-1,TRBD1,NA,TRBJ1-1,TGTGCCAGCGGGGACAGGGTAGCTTTCTTT,CASGDRVAFF
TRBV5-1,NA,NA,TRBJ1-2,TGCGCCAGCAGCTTGGGAGGGTTGGATGGCTACACCTTC,CASSLGGLDGYTF
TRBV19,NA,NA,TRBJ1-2,TGTGCCACCTGGGCAGGGTACTATGGCTACACCTTC,CATWAGYYGYTF
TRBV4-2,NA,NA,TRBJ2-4,TGTGCCAGCAGCCAAGACAGCGGAGGGCCAAACATTCAGTACTTC,CASSQDSGGPNIQYF
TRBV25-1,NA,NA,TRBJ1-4,TGTGCCAGCAGGTCCAGCAGGGGTAATGAAAAACTGTTTTTT,CASRSSRGNEKLFF
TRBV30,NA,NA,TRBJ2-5,TGTGCCTGGAGCCCAAATTTATCGACAGGACAAGAGACCCAGTACTTC,CAWSPNLSTGQETQYF
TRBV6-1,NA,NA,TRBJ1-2,TGTGCCAGCACGACGGTCTTAGACAGACGATATGGCTACACCTTC,CASTTVLDRRYGYTF
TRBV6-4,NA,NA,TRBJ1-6,TGTGCCAGCAGTGAGGGTAGAAATAATTCACCCCTCCACTTT,CASSEGRNNSPLHF
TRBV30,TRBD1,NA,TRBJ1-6,TGTGCCTGGAGTGTAGGACAGGGGGCCTATAATTCACCCCTCCACTTT,CAWSVGQGAYNSPLHF
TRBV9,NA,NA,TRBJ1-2,TGTGCCAGCAGCAACAGGGATAACTATGGCTACACCTTC,CASSNRDNYGYTF
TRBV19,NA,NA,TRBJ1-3,TGTGCCAGTAGTATACAGGGGTTGAACTCTGGAAACACCATATATTTT,CASSIQGLNSGNTIYF
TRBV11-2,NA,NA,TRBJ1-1,TGTGCCAGCAGCGCAAGGACAGATTTCAACACTGAAGCTTTCTTT,CASSARTDFNTEAFF
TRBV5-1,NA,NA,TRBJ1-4,TGCGCCAGCAGCCCTACCCAGGGGACTAATGAAAAACTGTTTTTT,CASSPTQGTNEKLFF
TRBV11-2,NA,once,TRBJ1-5,TGTGCCAGCAGCCGGGGGAGACAGAATAGCAATCAGCCCCAGCATTTT,CASSRGRQNSNQPQHF